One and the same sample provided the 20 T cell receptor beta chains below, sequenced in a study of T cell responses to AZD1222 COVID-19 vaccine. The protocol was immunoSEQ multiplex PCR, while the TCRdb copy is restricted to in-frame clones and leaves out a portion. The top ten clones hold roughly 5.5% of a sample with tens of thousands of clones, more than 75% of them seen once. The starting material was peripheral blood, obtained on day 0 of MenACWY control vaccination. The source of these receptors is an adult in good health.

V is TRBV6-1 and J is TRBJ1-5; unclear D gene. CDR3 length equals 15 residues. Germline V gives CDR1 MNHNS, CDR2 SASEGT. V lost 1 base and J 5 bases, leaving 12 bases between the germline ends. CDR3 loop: CASSEVSQFHQPQHF. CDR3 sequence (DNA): TGTGCCAGCAGTGAAGTTAGCCAGTTTCATCAGCCCCAGCATTTT.

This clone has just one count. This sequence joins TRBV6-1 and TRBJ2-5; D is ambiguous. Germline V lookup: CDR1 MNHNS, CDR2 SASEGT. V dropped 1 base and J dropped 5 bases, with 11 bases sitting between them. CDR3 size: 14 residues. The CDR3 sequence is CASSEGNSYETQYF. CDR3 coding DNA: TGTGCCAGCAGTGAAGGGAACAGTTATGAGACCCAGTACTTC.

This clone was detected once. For the CDR3, the DNA is TGTGCCAGCAGCCCCCGGCAGGGTGGCCACAATGAGCAGTTCTTC. Translating gives CASSPRQGGHNEQFF. J is TRBJ2-1 and V is TRBV11-2, with a tentative D call TRBD1 (5 bases). This CDR3 spans 15 amino acids. V was shortened by 5 bases and J by 5 bases, with 16 bases between the two germline ends. CDR1 is SGHAT, CDR2 FQNNGV, per germline.

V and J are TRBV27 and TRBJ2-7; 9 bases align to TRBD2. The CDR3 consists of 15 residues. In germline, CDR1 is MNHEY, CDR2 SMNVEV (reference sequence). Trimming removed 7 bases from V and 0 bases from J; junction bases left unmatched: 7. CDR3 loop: CASTFSGGSSYEQYF. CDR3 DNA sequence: TGTGCCAGCACTTTTAGCGGGGGCTCCTCCTACGAGCAGTACTTC.

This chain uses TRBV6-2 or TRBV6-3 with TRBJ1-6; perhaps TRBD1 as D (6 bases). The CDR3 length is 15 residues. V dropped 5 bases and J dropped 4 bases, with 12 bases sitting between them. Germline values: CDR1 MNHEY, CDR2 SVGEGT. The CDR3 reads CASSATQGYNSPLHF. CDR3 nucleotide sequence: TGTGCCAGCAGTGCGACTCAGGGGTATAATTCACCCCTCCACTTT.

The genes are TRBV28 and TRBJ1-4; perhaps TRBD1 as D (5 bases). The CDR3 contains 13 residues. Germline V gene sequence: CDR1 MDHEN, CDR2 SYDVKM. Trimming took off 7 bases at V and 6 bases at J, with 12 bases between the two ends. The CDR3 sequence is CASTPGVDEKLFF. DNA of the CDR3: TGTGCCAGCACCCCGGGGGTTGATGAAAAACTGTTTTTT.

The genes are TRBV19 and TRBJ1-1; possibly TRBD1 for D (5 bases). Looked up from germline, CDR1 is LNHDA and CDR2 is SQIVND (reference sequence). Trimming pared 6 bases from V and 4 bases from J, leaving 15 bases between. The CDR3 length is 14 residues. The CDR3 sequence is CASRDFAGATEAFF. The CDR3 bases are TGTGCCAGTAGGGACTTTGCTGGGGCCACTGAAGCTTTCTTT.

The CDR3 spells CASRRTDDSSYEQYF. The CDR3 DNA reads as TGTGCCAGCAGACGAACGGACGACAGCAGCTACGAGCAGTACTTC. The V call is TRBV6-5, the J call TRBJ2-7; weak D call: TRBD1 (5 bases). Germline-derived CDR1 and CDR2 are MNHEY and SVGAGI. Trimming shortened V by 6 bases and J by 3 bases, and 18 bases separated the two germline ends. CDR3 length: 15 amino acids.

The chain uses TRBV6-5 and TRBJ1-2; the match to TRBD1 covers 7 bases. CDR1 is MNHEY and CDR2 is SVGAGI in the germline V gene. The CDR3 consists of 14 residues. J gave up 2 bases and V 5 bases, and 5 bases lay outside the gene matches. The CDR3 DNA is TGTGCCAGCAGTCGCCGGGGACAGAACTATGGCTACACCTTC. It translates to CASSRRGQNYGYTF.

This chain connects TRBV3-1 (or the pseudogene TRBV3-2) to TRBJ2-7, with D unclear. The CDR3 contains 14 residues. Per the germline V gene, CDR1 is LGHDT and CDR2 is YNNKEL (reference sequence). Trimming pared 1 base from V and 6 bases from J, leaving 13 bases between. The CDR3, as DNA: TGTGCCAGCAGCCAAGCCGGACCGTCATCCGAGCAGTACTTC. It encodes CASSQAGPSSEQYF.

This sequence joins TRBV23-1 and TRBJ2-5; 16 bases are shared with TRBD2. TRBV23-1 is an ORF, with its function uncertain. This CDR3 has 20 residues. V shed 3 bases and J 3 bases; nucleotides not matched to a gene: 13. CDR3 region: CASSQTGTSGRAGGKETQYF. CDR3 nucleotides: TGCGCCAGCAGTCAGACCGGGACTAGCGGGAGGGCCGGGGGAAAAGAGACCCAGTACTTC.

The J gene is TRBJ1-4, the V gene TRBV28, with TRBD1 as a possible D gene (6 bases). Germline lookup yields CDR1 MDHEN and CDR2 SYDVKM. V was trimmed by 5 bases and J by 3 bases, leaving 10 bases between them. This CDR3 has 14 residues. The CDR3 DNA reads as TGTGCCAGCAGTGTGGGGGCGCCTAATGAAAAACTGTTTTTT. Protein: CASSVGAPNEKLFF.

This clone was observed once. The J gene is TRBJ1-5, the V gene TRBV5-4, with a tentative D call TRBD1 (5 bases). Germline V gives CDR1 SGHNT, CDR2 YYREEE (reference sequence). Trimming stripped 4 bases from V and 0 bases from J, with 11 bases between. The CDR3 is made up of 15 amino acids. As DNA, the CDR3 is TGTGCCAGCAGCACGGGAGGGGATAGCAATCAGCCCCAGCATTTT. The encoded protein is CASSTGGDSNQPQHF. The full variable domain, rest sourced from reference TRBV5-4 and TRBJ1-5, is ETGVTQSPTHLIKTRGQQVTLRCSSQSGHNTVSWYQQALGQGPQFIFQYYREEENGRGNFPPRFSGLQFPNYSSELNVNALELDDSALYLCASSTGGDSNQPQHFGDGTRLSIL.

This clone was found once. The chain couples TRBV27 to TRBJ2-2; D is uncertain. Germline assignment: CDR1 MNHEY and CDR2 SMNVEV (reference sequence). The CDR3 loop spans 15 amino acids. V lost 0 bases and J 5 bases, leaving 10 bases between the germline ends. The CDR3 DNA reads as TGTGCCAGCAGTTTATCTTCCAGGTGGACCGGGGAGCTGTTTTTT. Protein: CASSLSSRWTGELFF.

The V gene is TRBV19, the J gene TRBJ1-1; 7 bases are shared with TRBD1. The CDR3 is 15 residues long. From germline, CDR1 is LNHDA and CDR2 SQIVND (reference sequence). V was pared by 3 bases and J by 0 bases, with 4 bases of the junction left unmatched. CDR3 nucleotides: TGTGCCAGTAGTATTAGAGGACAGGTGAACACTGAAGCTTTCTTT. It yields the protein CASSIRGQVNTEAFF.

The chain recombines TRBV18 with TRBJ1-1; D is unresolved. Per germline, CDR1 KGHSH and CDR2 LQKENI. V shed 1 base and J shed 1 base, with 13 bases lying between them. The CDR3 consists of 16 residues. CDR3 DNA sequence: TGTGCCAGCTCACCACAGCAGGTGGCGCGGAACACTGAAGCTTTCTTT. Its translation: CASSPQQVARNTEAFF.

CDR3 nucleotide sequence: TGTGCCAGCAGTGAGGCTCTCGAACAGCCCCAGCATTTT. It specifies CASSEALEQPQHF. This chain uses TRBV6-1 with TRBJ1-5; D is uncertain. The CDR3 contains 13 residues. With 3 bases removed from V and 7 bases from J, the gap between germline ends came to 10 bases. Per germline, CDR1 MNHNS and CDR2 SASEGT.

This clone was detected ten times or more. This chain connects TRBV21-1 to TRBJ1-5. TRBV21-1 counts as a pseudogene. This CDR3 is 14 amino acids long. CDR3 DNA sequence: TGTGCCAGCAGCCAAAAAGACCAGAATCAGCCCCAGCATTTT. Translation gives CASSQKDQNQPQHF.

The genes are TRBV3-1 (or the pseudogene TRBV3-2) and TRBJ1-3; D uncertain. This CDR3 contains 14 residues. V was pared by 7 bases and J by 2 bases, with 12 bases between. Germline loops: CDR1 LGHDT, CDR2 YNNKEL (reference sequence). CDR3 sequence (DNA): TGTGCCAGCACCCCACAGAACACTGGAAACACCATATATTTT. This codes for CASTPQNTGNTIYF.

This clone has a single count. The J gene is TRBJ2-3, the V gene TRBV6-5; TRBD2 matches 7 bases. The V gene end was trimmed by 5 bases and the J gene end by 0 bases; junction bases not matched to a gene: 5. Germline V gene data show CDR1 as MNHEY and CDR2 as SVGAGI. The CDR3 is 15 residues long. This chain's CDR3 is CASSKSSGSTDTQYF. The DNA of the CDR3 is TGTGCCAGCAGTAAGAGTAGCGGGAGCACAGATACGCAGTATTTT.